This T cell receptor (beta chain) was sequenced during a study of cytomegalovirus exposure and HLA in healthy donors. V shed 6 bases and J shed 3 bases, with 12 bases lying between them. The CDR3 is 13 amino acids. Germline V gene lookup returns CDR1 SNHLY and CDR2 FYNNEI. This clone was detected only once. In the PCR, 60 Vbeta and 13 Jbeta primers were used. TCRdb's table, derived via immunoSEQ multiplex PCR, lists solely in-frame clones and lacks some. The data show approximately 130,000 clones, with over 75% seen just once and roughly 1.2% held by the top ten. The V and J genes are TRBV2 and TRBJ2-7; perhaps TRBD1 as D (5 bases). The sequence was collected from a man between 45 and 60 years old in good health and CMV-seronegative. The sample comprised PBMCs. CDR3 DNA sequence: TGTGCCAGCAGCGTAGACAGAATCTACGAGCAGTACTTC. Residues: CASSVDRIYEQYF.